The rows below give T cell receptor beta chains drawn from one sample of a study of blood T cell repertoires in COVID-19. Here immunoSEQ multiplex PCR was the method, and the copy in TCRdb shows in-frame clones only, minus some. The data show 300,000 to 350,000 clones, around 85% seen once. The sample taken for sequencing was PBMCs or T cells enriched from blood (not recorded which). The receptors come from a man aged 30 to 39 who had recovered from COVID-19. Both conserved end residues are part of each CDR3. The order of the fields is J gene, clone size, D gene, V gene, CDR3 protein, CDR3 DNA. D genes are given only for firm matches. A row's size may be missing; if present it is once, few, many or a size class.

TRBJ2-2 - - TRBV9 CASSMRGEDTGELFF TGTGCCAGCAGCATGCGGGGAGAGGACACCGGGGAGCTGTTTTTT
TRBJ1-2 - TRBD1 TRBV19 CASRDTGDRHGYTF TGTGCCAGTAGGGACACAGGGGATAGGCATGGCTACACCTTC
TRBJ1-1 once - TRBV5-1 CASSSLENTEAFF TGCGCCAGCAGCTCTCTAGAGAACACTGAAGCTTTCTTT
TRBJ2-1 few TRBD2 TRBV5-4 CASSAGLGQGEQFF TGTGCCAGCAGCGCGGGACTAGGGCAGGGTGAGCAGTTCTTC
TRBJ2-1 - - TRBV23-1 CASTPGLNEQFF TGCGCCAGCACCCCGGGGTTGAATGAGCAGTTCTTC
TRBJ2-3 - - TRBV27 CASRIPHKDTQYF TGTGCCAGCAGAATCCCCCACAAAGATACGCAGTATTTT
TRBJ2-3 - TRBD2 TRBV30 CACVGGGAGDTQYF TGTGCCTGCGTCGGGGGAGGGGCCGGAGATACGCAGTATTTT
TRBJ2-6 few - TRBV4-2 CASSQSSGSGANVLTF TGTGCCAGCAGCCAATCTTCCGGCTCTGGGGCCAACGTCCTGACTTTC
TRBJ2-7 once - TRBV7-2 CASSPREAHEQYF TGTGCCAGCAGCCCAAGGGAGGCACACGAGCAGTACTTC
TRBJ2-2 few - TRBV7-3 CASSLLFGRTGELFF TGTGCCAGCAGCCTACTCTTCGGCAGGACCGGGGAGCTGTTTTTT
TRBJ1-5 - TRBD1 TRBV11-2 CASSPGTGGTGNQPQHF TGTGCCAGCAGCCCCGGGACAGGGGGCACAGGCAATCAGCCCCAGCATTTT
TRBJ1-2 - TRBD1 TRBV5-1 CASSPTGVLDGYTF TGCGCCAGCAGCCCTACAGGGGTTCTGGATGGCTACACCTTC
TRBJ2-1 - - TRBV10-1 CASTIIRDMGLNEQFF TGCGCCAGTACCATCATCCGGGACATGGGATTGAATGAGCAGTTCTTC
TRBJ1-6 many - TRBV27 CASSGETGHVRSPLHF TGTGCCAGCAGTGGGGAGACAGGACACGTCCGCTCACCCCTCCACTTT
TRBJ1-5 once TRBD1 TRBV12-5 CASTGGSNQPQHF TGTGCTAGCACAGGGGGATCGAATCAGCCCCAGCATTTT
TRBJ2-2 - TRBD1 TRBV6-2/TRBV6-3 CASSPGQGVTGELFF TGTGCCAGCAGCCCGGGACAGGGGGTCACCGGGGAGCTGTTTTTT
TRBJ2-3 - TRBD2 TRBV30 CAWSIAGLQLLTDTQYF TGTGCCTGGAGTATAGCGGGACTGCAACTTCTCACAGATACGCAGTATTTT
TRBJ1-2 - - TRBV4-1 CASSHLQGANYGYTF TGCGCCAGCAGCCACCTACAGGGCGCTAACTATGGCTACACCTTC
TRBJ2-7 - - TRBV18 CASSPQGSSYEQYF TGTGCCAGCTCACCCCAGGGGAGCTCCTACGAGCAGTACTTC
TRBJ1-2 - - TRBV4-3 CASSDSEEGISGGYTF TGCGCCAGCAGCGACTCGGAGGAGGGAATCTCAGGGGGCTACACCTTC
TRBJ1-6 - - TRBV7-2 CASSSWSSYNSPLHF TGTGCCAGCAGCTCCTGGAGCTCCTATAATTCACCCCTCCACTTT
TRBJ2-3 - TRBD2 TRBV9 CASSVTSGGEDTQYF TGTGCCAGCAGCGTCACTAGCGGGGGGGAAGATACGCAGTATTTT
TRBJ2-2 - TRBD1 TRBV18 CASSPVDRGSNTGELFF TGTGCCAGCTCACCAGTCGACAGGGGCTCTAACACCGGGGAGCTGTTTTTT
TRBJ1-5 once TRBD1 TRBV2 CASSQGAQGNQPQHF TGTGCCAGCAGTCAGGGGGCGCAAGGCAATCAGCCCCAGCATTTT
TRBJ1-1 - - TRBV10-3 CAISESRAGVEAFF TGTGCCATCAGTGAGTCGAGGGCAGGCGTGGAAGCTTTCTTT
TRBJ1-4 - - TRBV4-3 CASSQGGTRGEKLFF TGCGCCAGCAGCCAAGGGGGGACTCGAGGCGAAAAACTGTTTTTT
TRBJ1-1 - TRBD1 TRBV19 CASSTGQGNTEAFF TGTGCCAGTAGTACTGGACAGGGGAACACTGAAGCTTTCTTT
TRBJ2-7 few - TRBV6-2/TRBV6-3 CASSYSRNGESYEQYF TGTGCCAGCAGTTACTCCCGGAACGGGGAGTCCTACGAGCAGTACTTC
TRBJ1-1 - - TRBV28 CASSSGSEAFF TGTGCCAGCAGTTCAGGCTCCGAAGCTTTCTTT
TRBJ1-1 - TRBD1 TRBV19 CASSVSGGQGRGMNTEAFF TGTGCCAGTAGTGTCTCAGGAGGACAGGGGAGAGGTATGAACACTGAAGCTTTCTTT
TRBJ1-1 - - TRBV30 CAWSVRQGSTEAFF TGTGCCTGGAGTGTACGTCAGGGTAGCACTGAAGCTTTCTTT
TRBJ1-5 - - TRBV2 CASSVENRSNQPQHF TGTGCCAGCAGTGTGGAGAATCGTAGCAATCAGCCCCAGCATTTT
TRBJ1-2 - - TRBV25-1 CASRDGGYGYTF TGTGCCAGCAGGGACGGGGGCTATGGCTACACCTTC
TRBJ1-5 - - TRBV27 CASSLEGVGGHYQPQHF TGTGCCAGCAGTTTAGAGGGGGTGGGGGGGCACTATCAGCCCCAGCATTTT
TRBJ2-1 few - TRBV4-3 CASSPLLTDEGPNEQFF TGCGCCAGCAGCCCTCTACTGACAGATGAAGGCCCTAATGAGCAGTTCTTC
TRBJ2-3 - TRBD2 TRBV27 CASSLLAGGLDTQYF TGTGCCAGCAGTTTATTAGCGGGGGGGCTGGATACGCAGTATTTT
TRBJ2-3 once TRBD2 TRBV5-1 CASSPGTSGGADTQYF TGCGCCAGCAGCCCAGGGACTAGCGGGGGGGCAGATACGCAGTATTTT
TRBJ1-4 - - TRBV24-1 CATSGGIEKLFF TGTGCCACCAGTGGTGGCATTGAAAAACTGTTTTTT
TRBJ1-2 - - TRBV2 CASRATGPYGYTF TGTGCCAGTAGAGCGACAGGACCCTATGGCTACACCTTC
TRBJ1-2 - TRBD1 TRBV24-1 CATSEFDRGGYTF TGTGCCACCAGTGAGTTCGACAGGGGCGGCTACACCTTC
TRBJ1-2 once - TRBV7-9 CASSLMAAVDGYTF TGTGCCAGCAGCCTAATGGCCGCGGTGGATGGCTACACCTTC
TRBJ2-3 - - TRBV3-1/TRBV3-2 CASSQRDTQYF TGTGCCAGCAGCCAACGGGATACGCAGTATTTT
TRBJ2-5 - - TRBV27 CASSSGVKQETQYF TGTGCCAGCAGTTCAGGTGTCAAACAAGAGACCCAGTACTTC
TRBJ1-2 once - TRBV30 CAWSTSLRGSYGYTF TGTGCCTGGAGTACCTCCCTGCGGGGGTCCTATGGCTACACCTTC
TRBJ1-1 - - TRBV15 CATSSSGANTEAFF TGTGCCACCAGCAGTTCAGGGGCGAACACTGAAGCTTTCTTT
TRBJ1-1 - TRBD1 TRBV5-5 CASSLGFWGQGNTEAFF TGTGCCAGCAGCCTAGGATTCTGGGGACAGGGGAACACTGAAGCTTTCTTT
TRBJ2-7 - - TRBV7-2 CASSPTGKIYEQYF TGTGCCAGCAGCCCAACAGGGAAAATCTACGAGCAGTACTTC
TRBJ2-3 - - TRBV4-2 CASSQAETDTQYF TGTGCCAGCAGCCAAGCGGAGACAGATACGCAGTATTTT
TRBJ1-2 once TRBD1 TRBV4-2 CASSQSTGVVFGYTF TGTGCCAGCAGCCAATCGACAGGGGTTGTGTTTGGCTACACCTTC
TRBJ1-1 - TRBD1 TRBV5-5 CASSHTGTVGTEAFF TGTGCCAGCAGTCACACCGGGACAGTCGGCACTGAAGCTTTCTTT
TRBJ1-5 - - TRBV4-3 CASSQDLVESGPQHF TGCGCCAGCAGCCAAGATTTGGTGGAATCGGGGCCCCAGCATTTT
TRBJ1-6 - TRBD1 TRBV27 CASTSEGTGNSPLHF TGTGCCAGCACCTCTGAGGGGACAGGGAATTCACCCCTCCACTTT
TRBJ1-1 - - TRBV6-5 CASILDRAGNTEAFF -